These T cell receptor beta chains were read from a single sample in a study of cytomegalovirus exposure and HLA in healthy donors. Method: immunoSEQ multiplex PCR; TCRdb's copy keeps in-frame clones and lacks some. The repertoire holds roughly 180,000 clones, about 77% seen once, with around 6% in the top ten. The material sequenced was PBMCs. The receptors stem from a woman in her 30s in good health and CMV-seropositive. Both conserved end residues are part of each CDR3. The D gene is left open where the match is weak. Clone size is stated in some rows and not others, as once, few, many or a class when expanded.

v_call,d_call,j_call,clone_size,cdr3_aa,cdr3_nt
TRBV6-5,.,TRBJ2-7,few,CASTRQTGSYEQYF,TGTGCCAGCACCCGACAGACGGGCTCCTACGAGCAGTACTTC
TRBV21-1,.,TRBJ2-7,.,CASIAIGGAYEQYF,TGTGCCAGCATAGCGATAGGTGGGGCCTACGAGCAGTACTTC
TRBV10-2,.,TRBJ2-7,.,CASSPRGGVYEQYF,TGCGCCAGCAGCCCCAGGGGTGGGGTCTACGAGCAGTACTTC
TRBV2,.,TRBJ2-1,.,CASRRSVEQFF,TGTGCCAGCCGCCGCTCAGTTGAGCAGTTCTTC
TRBV21-1,.,TRBJ2-7,.,CASSLRTSECEQYF,TGTGCCAGCAGCCTCAGGACTAGCGAGTGCGAGCAGTACTTC
TRBV21-1,.,TRBJ1-1,.,CASSKGAPGQTLMNTEAFF,TGTGCCAGCAGCAAAGGGGCTCCGGGACAGACCCTTATGAACACTGAAGCTTTCTTT
TRBV7-8,.,TRBJ1-4,.,CASSPYGGDNEKLFF,TGTGCCAGCAGCCCCTACGGCGGCGATAATGAAAAACTGTTTTTT
TRBV7-2,TRBD2,TRBJ2-1,.,CASSPFSGRASYNEQFF,TGTGCCAGCAGCCCTTTTAGCGGGAGGGCCTCCTACAATGAGCAGTTCTTC
TRBV28,.,TRBJ2-2,.,CASSSTVVGELFF,TGTGCCAGCAGCTCGACAGTAGTCGGGGAGCTGTTTTTT
TRBV5-4,TRBD1,TRBJ2-2,.,CASSFNRGLATGELFF,TGTGCCAGCAGCTTTAACAGGGGGCTTGCCACCGGGGAGCTGTTTTTT
TRBV4-1,.,TRBJ1-5,.,CASSMVGENQPQHF,TGCGCCAGCAGCATGGTGGGAGAAAATCAGCCCCAGCATTTT
TRBV11-2,.,TRBJ1-4,.,CASSPLGRGYNEKLFF,TGTGCCAGCAGCCCGTTAGGGCGGGGTTATAATGAAAAACTGTTTTTT
TRBV2,TRBD2,TRBJ2-3,.,CASHRVARELTDTQYF,TGTGCCAGCCATCGCGTCGCGCGGGAGCTCACAGATACGCAGTATTTT
TRBV2,.,TRBJ2-6,.,CASSVYGFSGANVLTF,TGTGCCAGCAGCGTCTACGGGTTCTCTGGGGCCAACGTCCTGACTTTC
TRBV5-4,.,TRBJ2-5,.,CASSLGGFRLGARETQYF,TGTGCCAGCAGCTTGGGGGGGTTTCGACTGGGGGCGAGGGAGACCCAGTACTTC
TRBV5-1,.,TRBJ1-1,.,CASSLGLGSHTEAFF,TGCGCCAGCAGCTTGGGCCTCGGGAGCCACACTGAAGCTTTCTTT
TRBV2,.,TRBJ2-6,.,CASSVRETGANVLTF,TGTGCCAGCAGTGTTAGGGAGACTGGGGCCAACGTCCTGACTTTC
TRBV28,.,TRBJ1-1,.,CASSSGGLNTEAFF,TGTGCCAGCAGTTCCGGGGGGCTAAACACTGAAGCTTTCTTT
TRBV13,TRBD1,TRBJ2-7,.,CASSTSRTGVEQYF,TGTGCCAGCAGCACAAGTCGGACAGGGGTCGAGCAGTACTTC
TRBV11-2,.,TRBJ2-7,once,CASSLGTRLEQYF,TGTGCCAGCAGTCTGGGGACTCGTCTGGAGCAGTACTTC
TRBV11-2,TRBD1,TRBJ1-1,.,CASSTRDRALSNTEAFF,TGTGCCAGCAGCACGCGGGACAGGGCCCTTTCCAACACTGAAGCTTTCTTT
TRBV6-5,TRBD1,TRBJ1-2,.,CASSATGDGGYTF,TGTGCCAGCAGCGCGACAGGGGATGGTGGCTACACCTTC
TRBV10-2,.,TRBJ2-1,.,CASSERELGDEQFF,TGCGCCAGCAGTGAGCGGGAACTTGGCGATGAGCAGTTCTTC
TRBV10-3,.,TRBJ1-1,.,CAISDPGGREAFF,TGTGCCATCAGTGATCCTGGGGGCAGGGAAGCTTTCTTT
TRBV6-7,.,TRBJ2-6,.,CASSYSADSGPPGANVLTF,TGTGCCAGCAGTTACTCCGCGGACAGTGGGCCCCCTGGGGCCAACGTCCTGACTTTC
TRBV5-6,.,TRBJ1-5,.,CASSLSPGGNQPQHF,TGTGCCAGCAGCTTGTCACCCGGAGGCAATCAGCCCCAGCATTTT
TRBV7-2,.,TRBJ2-5,.,CASSLPSETQYF,TGTGCCAGCAGCCTCCCCTCAGAGACCCAGTACTTC
TRBV5-1,TRBD2,TRBJ2-2,.,CASSAVSGGRGEELFF,TGCGCCAGCAGCGCGGTTAGCGGGGGCCGGGGAGAGGAGCTGTTTTTT
TRBV9,.,TRBJ2-1,.,CASAAEGWQFF,TGTGCCAGCGCGGCGGAGGGGTGGCAGTTCTTC
TRBV7-2,.,TRBJ2-7,once,CASSFYQGPYEQYF,TGTGCCAGCAGCTTTTACCAGGGGCCCTACGAGCAGTACTTC
TRBV19,.,TRBJ1-2,.,CASSLTRQNGYTF,TGTGCCAGTAGTCTAACCCGACAGAATGGCTACACCTTC
TRBV11-2,.,TRBJ1-4,.,CASSLGTLSGKLFF,TGTGCCAGCAGCTTAGGGACATTATCGGGAAAACTGTTTTTT
TRBV19,.,TRBJ2-1,.,CASRTGGEQFF,TGTGCCAGTAGAACGGGGGGCGAGCAGTTCTTC
TRBV6-1,.,TRBJ2-2,.,CTSGLTGELFF,TGTACCAGCGGACTCACCGGGGAGCTGTTTTTT
TRBV21-1,.,TRBJ1-2,.,CASKLWAVEGYTF,TGTGCCAGCAAGCTCTGGGCAGTCGAGGGCTACACCTTC
TRBV6-1,.,TRBJ1-2,.,CASSVKLVIVNYTF,TGTGCCAGCAGTGTTAAACTCGTCATAGTGAACTACACCTTC
TRBV10-3,.,TRBJ1-1,.,CAIRTIGETTEAFF,TGTGCCATCAGGACTATCGGCGAAACCACTGAAGCTTTCTTT
TRBV19,.,TRBJ1-2,.,CASMRTVKSAGYTF,TGTGCCAGTATGAGGACAGTAAAAAGTGCCGGCTACACCTTC
TRBV5-4,.,TRBJ1-4,.,CASSGGRVATNEKLFF,TGTGCCAGCAGCGGGGGCAGGGTTGCAACTAATGAAAAACTGTTTTTT
TRBV5-6,.,TRBJ1-6,.,CASSLGRGTNSPLHF,TGTGCCAGCAGCTTGGGGAGGGGAACGAATTCACCCCTCCACTTT